These 10 T cell receptor beta chains came from one sample sequenced in a study of early T cells in non-severe SARS-CoV-2 infection. TCRdb independently ran MiXCR on the 5' RACE reads; one entry per CDR3 protein. The sample consists of more than 35,000 distinct CDR3 sequences, about 6% of them appearing once. Input material: whole blood. These receptors originate from an adult who was a healthcare worker with PCR-confirmed SARS-CoV-2 infection or an uninfected control (not recorded which).

This clonotype has just a few counts. The chain couples TRBV28 to TRBJ1-6; the D is unclear. Trimming pared 7 bases from V and 2 bases from J, leaving 12 bases between. The CDR3 runs to 15 residues. Germline V gene sequence: CDR1 MDHEN, CDR2 SYDVKM. The CDR3 nucleotides read TGTGCCAGCACCCAGATGGCGGCCTATAATTCACCCCTCCACTTT. It encodes CASTQMAAYNSPLHF.

This clonotype was detected ten times or more. The gene calls are TRBV6-5 and TRBJ2-7; 9 bases are a match to TRBD2. V lost 5 bases to trimming and J lost 4 bases; unmatched junction nucleotides: 9. CDR1 is MNHEY and CDR2 is SVGAGI in the germline V gene. This CDR3 is 15 amino acids long. CDR3 sequence: CASSPETSGLYEQYF. Written as DNA, the CDR3 is TGTGCCAGCAGTCCTGAGACTAGCGGTTTATACGAGCAGTACTTC.

There are a few counts of this clonotype. This chain joins TRBV6-1 and TRBJ2-5, with TRBD1 matching over 9 bases. Per the germline V gene, CDR1 is MNHNS and CDR2 is SASEGT. J was trimmed by 6 bases and V by 7 bases; bases with no gene match: 9. The CDR3 sequence is 14 residues long. The CDR3 DNA is TGTGCCAGCAAAAAATGGGGACAGGGCCAGACCCAGTACTTC. Encoded protein: CASKKWGQGQTQYF.

The sample holds many counts of this clonotype. The chain links TRBV7-8 to TRBJ1-4; TRBD1 is a possible D gene (5 bases). The CDR3 runs 14 residues. Germline V lookup: CDR1 SGHVS, CDR2 FQNEAQ. V dropped 0 bases and J dropped 7 bases, with 9 bases sitting between them. This chain's CDR3 is CASSLALGGEKLFF. In DNA, the CDR3 is TGTGCCAGCAGCTTAGCGCTCGGGGGTGAAAAACTGTTTTTT.

This clonotype occurred many times. This chain uses TRBV6-1 with TRBJ2-3, with no clear D. Germline lookup yields CDR1 MNHNS and CDR2 SASEGT. Trimming shortened V by 7 bases and J by 0 bases, and 11 bases separated the two germline ends. CDR3 length: 14 residues. The CDR3 nucleotides read TGTGCCAGCAAACAAAGACCTAGCACAGATACGCAGTATTTT. Its protein is CASKQRPSTDTQYF.

This clonotype has at least ten counts. V is TRBV19 and J is TRBJ2-2; no definite D call. The V gene's germline CDR1 is LNHDA and CDR2 SQIVND (reference sequence). The CDR3 length is 12 residues. V was trimmed by 6 bases and J by 5 bases, leaving 7 bases between them. CDR3 amino acids: CASRKGTGELFF. DNA of the CDR3: TGTGCCAGTAGGAAGGGAACCGGGGAGCTGTTTTTT.

This clonotype was counted ten times or more. The chain carries TRBV6-1 and TRBJ2-1; D could derive from TRBD1 or TRBD2 (5 bases each). This CDR3 comprises 14 residues. Trimming stripped 6 bases from V and 6 bases from J, with 15 bases between. CDR1 MNHNS and CDR2 SASEGT come from the germline V gene. The DNA of the CDR3 is TGTGCCAGCAGGGGAGAGGGGCGGGTCAATGAGCAGTTCTTC. Amino acid sequence: CASRGEGRVNEQFF.

This clonotype was counted only a few times. The genes are TRBV6-2 or TRBV6-3 and TRBJ1-2, with D perhaps TRBD1 (5 bases). Germline assignment: CDR1 MNHEY and CDR2 SVGEGT. The CDR3 covers 15 residues. Between the trimmed V and J ends, which lost 5 bases and 5 bases, there was a span of 18 bases. The CDR3 loop is CASSRPTGPKYGYTF. The CDR3 nucleotides are TGTGCCAGCAGTCGTCCTACAGGACCAAAATATGGCTACACCTTC.

Ten or more counts support this clonotype. The chain carries TRBV25-1 and TRBJ1-1; no firm D call. Germline V gene sequence: CDR1 MGHDK, CDR2 SYGVNS. The germline V and J ends were trimmed by 5 bases and 1 base, with 11 bases remaining between them. The CDR3 runs 14 residues. Here the CDR3 reads CASSPPRGNTEAFF. The CDR3 nucleotides read TGTGCCAGCAGTCCCCCTCGTGGGAACACTGAAGCTTTCTTT.

At least ten counts were recorded for this clonotype. The J gene is TRBJ2-4, the V gene TRBV6-5, with D tentatively TRBD1 (6 bases). Germline assignment: CDR1 MNHEY and CDR2 SVGAGI. Deletions cut 4 bases from V and 0 bases from J, with 16 bases between. The CDR3 consists of 17 residues. The CDR3 nucleotides read TGTGCCAGCAGTTTAAACGACAGGTCCTTAGCCAAAAACATTCAGTACTTC. Translating it yields CASSLNDRSLAKNIQYF.